This TCR beta chain was found in a study of blood T cells in healthy people across ages (dated by TCRdb to between 2014 and 2017). About the investigation overall: In model experiments, roughly one uniquely barcoded TCR beta cDNA molecule per two T cells was captured by template switching. The study measured age-related changes in TCR beta repertoire diversity using deep sequencing normalized with unique cDNA molecular identifiers. Four age groups were formed from the donors: young (average approximately 15 years), middle-aged (approximately 41), aged (approximately 60) and long-lived (less than 85). To avoid experimental bias, donors of different ages were distributed randomly across sequencing lanes. Using the same blood draw, the study looked at two additional independent replicas of 1 million unique cDNA reads for two donors, one aged 18 to 30 and the other aged 80 or older.

V is cut by 5 bases and J by 7 bases, and the space between the germline ends is 9 bases. The cysteine opens and the phenylalanine closes a CDR3 of 13 amino acids. Just CDR3 DNA is preserved here, 39 bases in frame from base 1. The donors were about 40 Caucasian individuals from Russia, aged roughly 6 to 100 years, who were systemically healthy. Each donor gave 8 to 10 milliliters of peripheral blood, collected into EDTA-treated Vacutainer tubes. Ficoll-Paque density-gradient centrifugation was used to isolate PBMCs, with at least 6.5 million per sample. Total RNA was extracted from PBMCs with Trizol reagent, with at least 6 micrograms obtained per sample. The percentages of naive CD45RAhigh/CD27high T cells were determined by flow cytometry on a PBMC aliquot from every donor. What the research found in general, with its limitations: Because donor CMV infection status was unknown, age-related changes in expanded clonotypes were potentially confounded. Conclusive comparison of naive and antigen-experienced compartments was prevented by the profiling of bulk unsorted PBMCs. Compared with the aged group, the long-lived group had more naive CD4+ T cells, fewer expanded clones and increased TCR diversity, suggesting age selection. A strong correlation was found between observed TCR beta diversity and the percentage of naive T cells measured by flow cytometry. As age increased, observed TCR beta diversity per million T cells dropped in a roughly linear way, and a significant reduction was already evident by age about 40. Estimates of total diversity from one million sequenced T cells were regarded as lower bounds and underestimates.

Receptors were amplified or captured by 5' RACE. Sequencing instrument: Illumina HiSeq 2500. A second PCR of roughly 7 to 12 cycles was performed with a sample-barcoded 5' primer and a J-beta primer mix. Each TCR beta cDNA molecule received a unique molecular identifier from a template-switch 5' adaptor carrying 12 random nucleotides. Each sample yielded at least 2.5 million CDR3-containing paired-end reads. First-strand cDNA was synthesized from all RNA with the Mint cDNA synthesis kit, primed by a TRBC-specific oligonucleotide. Following uracil-DNA glycosylase treatment, all cDNA underwent a first 18-cycle PCR with the universal primers M1SS and BC2_uni_R. The source study handled its data this way. Normalization of each sample was performed by random selection of 1 million high-quality reads, each carrying a distinct molecular identifier. Instead of being binned into consensus sequences, reads that shared molecular identifiers were thrown out. MiTCR, with a Q25 quality threshold and the strictest error-elimination algorithm, was used for CDR3 identification, clonotype clustering and error correction. Lower-bound total TCR beta diversity was estimated with a nonparametric unseen species model using Euler transformation. TCRdb reprocessing: public reads trimmed at Q25 with fastp, clones called with MiXCR, in-frame beta chains kept. Duplicate CDR3 protein sequences are folded into a single record with the most common DNA and genes. In this record, the V and J calls reflect TCRdb's handling and not the investigators' own analysis. Counted in this sample were hundreds of thousands of distinct CDR3 sequences; 40% to 50% of them appeared once. Roughly 19% of the sample belongs to the ten largest clones.

About this clonotype: Its antigen is currently not known. One base away there is no much larger clone; base qualities are not given.

The specimen sequenced was blood. Recombination connected TRBV12-3 or TRBV12-4 to TRBJ2-6; no D gene can be assigned with confidence. The TCR was taken from a man in his sixties in good health. The nucleotide sequence reads as follows: TGTGCCAGCAGTCTCACCTCAGCCAACGTCCTGACTTTC. It encodes CASSLTSANVLTF.